The 7 T cell receptor beta chains below were found in one sample sequenced in a study of T-cell memory formation after mild COVID-19. TCRdb re-called the 5' RACE reads through MiXCR, storing one row per CDR3 protein. The sample contains hundreds of thousands of distinct CDR3 sequences, about 18% of which appear only once. Sample: PBMCs or a T cell subset sorted from them (not recorded which). The source is an adult woman who had mild COVID-19 (a few samples of this study predate the infection). Cell type and time point are not known.

The table lists this clonotype with a few counts. This chain connects TRBV3-1 to TRBJ1-1, with 7 bases that match TRBD1. Germline loops: CDR1 LGHDT, CDR2 YNNKEL (reference sequence). The J segment lost 7 bases and the V segment lost 4 bases, leaving 12 bases of the junction unmatched. The CDR3 contains 15 residues. CDR3 coding DNA: TGTGCCAGCAGCCGATCTGAGACAGGGAGGGGTGAAGCTTTCTTT. Residues: CASSRSETGRGEAFF. The full variable domain, with the rest looked up from reference TRBV3-1 and TRBJ1-1, is DTAVSQTPKYLVTQMGNDKSIKCEQNLGHDTMYWYKQDSKKFLKIMFSYNNKELIINETVPNRFSPKSPDKAHLNLHINSLELGDSAVYFCASSRSETGRGEAFFGQGTRLTVV.

The table lists this clonotype with many counts. The rearrangement joins TRBV7-6 to TRBJ2-1; 7 bases line up with TRBD1. V shed 5 bases and J 1 base; nucleotides not matched to a gene: 5. The CDR3 consists of 15 residues. Germline CDR1 and CDR2: SGHVS and FNYEAQ. The DNA of the CDR3 is TGTGCCAGCAGCCCTAGACAGGGTTCCTACAATGAGCAGTTCTTC. The encoded protein is CASSPRQGSYNEQFF. Based on the CDR3 plus reference TRBV7-6 and TRBJ2-1, the full variable domain is GAGVSQSPRYKVTKRGQDVALRCDPISGHVSLYWYRQALGQGPEFLTYFNYEAQQDKSGLPNDRFSAERPEGSISTLTIQRTEQRDSAMYRCASSPRQGSYNEQFFGPGTRLTVL.

This clonotype was seen only once. V is TRBV4-3 and J is TRBJ2-7; 9 bases match TRBD2. The CDR3 loop spans 18 amino acids. Germline V gives CDR1 LGHNA, CDR2 YSLEER. The trim removed 0 bases at V and 3 bases at J, leaving 12 bases unmatched. As DNA, the CDR3 is TGCGCCAGCAGCCAAGACCGGGCCATAGGGACTAGCATCTACGAGCAGTACTTC. It is translated as CASSQDRAIGTSIYEQYF.

This clonotype has a handful of counts. The V and J genes are TRBV20-1 and TRBJ2-1; 9 bases fit TRBD1. This CDR3 comprises 16 residues. J lost 5 bases, V lost 1 base, and 9 bases had no gene match. In germline, CDR1 is DFQATT, CDR2 SNEGSKA (reference sequence). This CDR3 is CSARVIGTGYNNEQFF. DNA for the CDR3: TGCAGTGCTAGAGTTATCGGGACAGGGTACAACAATGAGCAGTTCTTC.

The gene calls are TRBV12-3 or TRBV12-4 and TRBJ2-3, with 8 bases lining up with TRBD1. The length of the CDR3 is 14 residues. J was trimmed by 3 bases and V by 6 bases; bases with no gene match: 5. CDR3 amino acids: CASRRDRSTDTQYF. CDR3 nucleotide sequence: TGTGCCAGCAGAAGGGACAGGTCAACAGATACGCAGTATTTT.

The V call is TRBV20-1, the J call TRBJ2-3; D is unclear. Trimming took off 1 base at V and 0 bases at J, with 11 bases between the two ends. CDR3 size: 15 residues. Germline V gene lookup returns CDR1 DFQATT and CDR2 SNEGSKA (reference sequence). This CDR3 reads CSARGRGQSTDTQYF. CDR3 DNA sequence: TGCAGTGCTAGAGGTAGAGGCCAAAGCACAGATACGCAGTATTTT.

This clonotype has just a few counts. This chain joins TRBV15 and TRBJ2-5; D unresolved. Looked up from germline, CDR1 is LNHNV and CDR2 is YYDKDF (reference sequence). The CDR3 length is 16 residues. Trimming left V 6 bases short and J 5 bases short, with 22 bases between. CDR3 nucleotide sequence: TGTGCCACCAGGAGGACGGTGGGCCCCGGTTGGGAGACCCAGTACTTC. It is translated as CATRRTVGPGWETQYF.